Each of the 9 T cell receptor delta chains below was sequenced from the same sample in a study of gamma-delta T cells after stem cell transplantation. TCRdb reanalysed the RT-PCR reads with CATT. The sample lists more than 1,000 delta-chain clones, around 3.5% occurring once. Material: gamma-delta T cells. The receptors here all came from a human donor. It is not recorded whose cells these are; they may come from a transplant donor.

This rearrangement joins TRDV2 to TRDJ1, with 8 bases fitting TRDD3. Trimming at V came to 0 bases and at J to 0 bases, leaving 5 bases not matched to a gene. The CDR3 has 16 amino acids. Germline V lookup: CDR1 GEAIGNYY, CDR2 EKD. The CDR3 bases are TGTGCCTGTGACACCGTGGGGGATTCGTACACCGATAAACTCATCTTT. Its protein is CACDTVGDSYTDKLIF.

For this clone: A read error is the likely source, as a far larger clone sits one nucleotide away. This same CDR3 is encoded by further DNA sequences in the sample. This sequence joins TRDV2 and TRDJ1, with TRDD3 matching 9 bases. CDR3 size: 18 residues. V shed 0 bases, J shed 0 bases, and the junction held 10 bases outside the gene matches. The germline V gene encodes CDR1 GEAIGNYY and CDR2 EKD. The CDR3 DNA reads as TGTGCCTGTGACACCGTCTATACTGGGGGAGATTACACCGATAAACTCATCTTT. The encoded protein is CACDTVYTGGDYTDKLIF.

In its sample, this clone was seen a few times. Other DNA sequences in the same sample also yield this CDR3. V usage is TRDV2 and J usage is TRDJ1, with 11 bases fitting TRDD3. With V trimmed by 3 bases and J by 9 bases, 17 bases remained unmatched. This CDR3 is built from 17 residues. Germline V gives CDR1 GEAIGNYY, CDR2 EKD. The CDR3 spells CACDPVLGDTGGLELIF. CDR3 DNA: TGTGCCTGTGACCCTGTATTGGGGGATACGGGGGGACTGGAACTCATCTTT.

Details on this clone: Translating this DNA gives a protein that differs at residue 7 from the TCRdb one, which belongs to a much larger clone; a read error is likely, and the protein shown is this translation. CDR3: CACDNIQGDTEPLKLIF. CDR3 sequence (DNA): TGTGCCTGTGACAATATACAGGGGGATACGGAACCGTTGAAACTCATCTTT. The genes are TRDV2 and TRDJ1, with 10 bases aligning to TRDD3. The CDR3 covers 17 residues. Germline V gene data show CDR1 as GEAIGNYY and CDR2 as EKD. J lost 8 bases, V lost 2 bases, and 16 bases had no gene match.

This clone was seen more than once but under ten times. This probably arose from a read error, given a far larger clone one base away. Distinct nucleotide sequences in the sample also encode this CDR3. The chain recombines TRDV2 with TRDJ3; 13 bases map to TRDD3. The CDR3 consists of 22 residues. CDR1 and CDR2 from the germline V gene are GEAIGNYY and EKD. CDR3 sequence reads: CACDTGGLGDTGGSWDTRQMFF. CDR3 bases: TGTGCCTGTGACACCGGAGGACTGGGGGATACGGGTGGCTCCTGGGATACCCGACAGATGTTTTTC.

This clone occurred a few times. A read error is likely here: a far larger clone is one base away. Other nucleotide sequences in the sample specify the same CDR3. This rearrangement joins TRDV2 to TRDJ1; 9 bases align to TRDD3. Germline V gene lookup returns CDR1 GEAIGNYY and CDR2 EKD. This CDR3 comprises 17 residues. After removal of 0 bases from V and 4 bases from J, the junction contained 11 bases not matched to a gene. This CDR3 reads CACDTLLGDTGGDKLIF. CDR3 DNA: TGTGCCTGTGACACCCTACTTGGGGATACGGGTGGCGATAAACTCATCTTT.

Points on this clone: TCRdb's protein, taken from a much larger clone, differs from this DNA's translation at residue 10, likely owing to a read error; the protein displayed comes from the DNA. This rearrangement joins TRDV2 to TRDJ1; 8 bases fit TRDD3. The V and J ends lost 4 bases and 1 base, in that order; junction bases with no gene match: 10. CDR1 is GEAIGNYY and CDR2 is EKD in the germline V gene. This CDR3 is 16 amino acids long. As DNA, the CDR3 is TGTGCCTGTGAGGCACTGGGGGTGGAGGGCACCGATAAACTCATCTTT. Its protein is CACEALGVEGTDKLIF.

Details on this clone: This is likely an artifact of a read error, given a far larger clone one base away. The same CDR3 also results from other DNA sequences found in this sample. This chain links TRDV2 with TRDJ1, with TRDD3 as a possible D gene (5 bases). Looked up from germline, CDR1 is GEAIGNYY and CDR2 is EKD. There are 16 residues in the CDR3. The CDR3 nucleotides are TGTGCTTGTGACCCGGTGGGCGTGGGGAGATCCGATAAACTCATCTTT. Residues: CACDPVGVGRSDKLIF.

The gene calls are TRDV2 and TRDJ3; 10 nucleotides agree with TRDD3. In germline, CDR1 is GEAIGNYY, CDR2 EKD. V shed 3 bases, J shed 0 bases, and the junction held 13 bases outside the gene matches. CDR3 length: 21 residues. DNA of the CDR3: TGTGCCTGTGACCTTACTGGGGGATCGGTAAAGCACTCCTGGGACACCCGACAGATGTTTTTC. It translates to CACDLTGGSVKHSWDTRQMFF.